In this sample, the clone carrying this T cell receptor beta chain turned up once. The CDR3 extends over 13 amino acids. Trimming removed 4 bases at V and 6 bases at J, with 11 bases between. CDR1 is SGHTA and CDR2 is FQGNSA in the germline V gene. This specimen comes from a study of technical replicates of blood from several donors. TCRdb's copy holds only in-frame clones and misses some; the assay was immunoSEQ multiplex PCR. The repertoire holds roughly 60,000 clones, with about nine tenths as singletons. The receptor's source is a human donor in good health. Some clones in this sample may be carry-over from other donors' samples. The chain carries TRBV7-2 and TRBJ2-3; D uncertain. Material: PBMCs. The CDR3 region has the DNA TGTGCCAGCAGCTCGGGTATAGTGGATACGCAGTATTTT. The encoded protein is CASSSGIVDTQYF.